This T cell receptor (beta chain) was obtained from a study of blood T cell repertoires in COVID-19. Across the study: COVID-19 samples collected from the United States, Italy and Spain covered acute and convalescent phases.

Clones were sequenced by immunoSEQ multiplex PCR, and TCRdb holds only the in-frame ones, with some missing. The sample carries tens of thousands of clones, about 80% recorded once. The germline V and J ends were trimmed by 1 base and 6 bases, with 16 bases remaining between them. This CDR3 is 15 amino acids long. CDR1 and CDR2 from the germline V gene are SGHRS and YFSETQ. The J gene is TRBJ1-2, the V gene TRBV5-1, with D perhaps matching TRBD1 (5 bases). The receptor was isolated from a human donor with acute or convalescent COVID-19. The donor label of this sample is uncertain. Sample: peripheral blood. The CDR3 DNA reads TGCGCCAGCAGCTTGTTAGTGGGAGGGGAGGATGGCTACACCTTC. It codes for CASSLLVGGEDGYTF.